Included here is one T cell receptor (beta chain) sequence, with context. Its antigen specificity is not known. No much larger clonotype is one base removed from it; base qualities were not supplied. The cohort was made up of roughly 670 healthy bone marrow donors. At the time of sampling, all cohort members were nominally healthy, though unrecorded immune exposures were likely present. Of the 600 or so cohort members, just under 300 had a positive CMV serostatus and roughly 370 had a negative one, while no CMV serostatus was recorded for the donor. A peripheral blood sample was collected from each donor, and TCR beta sequencing was performed on peripheral blood mononuclear cells. The Qiagen DNeasy Blood Extraction Kit was used to extract genomic DNA from the blood cell samples. Libraries were made using the immunoSEQ multiplex PCR assay. For the multiplex PCR, a mixture combining 60 forward primers for TCR Vbeta segments and 13 reverse primers for TCR Jbeta segments was used. Amplification of the CDR3 region of rearranged TCR beta genes was performed with a multiplex PCR assay on genomic DNA. Amplified TCR beta libraries were sequenced as 87-base-pair reads on the Illumina HiSeq System. Regarding the original processing steps: Across the 700 or so repertoires, a later analysis counted 80 million or so unique TCR beta chains, some 11 million of which were shared by at least two donors. Raw reads were error-corrected and collapsed into unique sequences by a nearest-neighbor algorithm in which closely related sequences were merged to remove PCR and sequencing errors. V, D and J gene segments were assigned by aligning CDR3 sequences to IMGT reference sequences. For a sequence to be retained, a match of at least six nucleotides was required to both a V gene segment and a J gene segment. A rearrangement was called productive if the CDR3 had no stop codons and remained in frame with V and J, and every other rearrangement was called non-productive. CDR3 was defined by IMGT convention, running from the second conserved V-encoded cysteine to the conserved J-encoded phenylalanine. Sequences without an unambiguous match to a single V gene segment were excluded from the earlier analysis of approximately 560 of the donors. In an earlier analysis of 587 of the donors, V segments were called functional above 56.7% productive rearrangements and were called segregating when the between-donor standard deviation exceeded 5%. A statistical classification framework was built for diagnosing cytomegalovirus status from the catalog of TCR beta chain sequences. V and J gene assignment, in a later analysis, came from comparing TCR nucleotide sequences with IMGT/GENE-DB human TR gene sequences. Using the TCRdist pipeline, a later analysis assigned CDR3 sequences along with most-parsimonious VDJ recombination scenarios. In a later analysis, every TCR beta chain was defined by the combination of its CDR3 amino acid sequence and its V-gene family, and reads without a unique V-gene family were dropped. To address suspected cross-contamination and a sequencing artifact, a later analysis removed a few hundred highly shared, low-generation-probability nucleotide sequences. For each public chain, a later analysis derived a clonal expansion index from normalized ranks of inferred template counts within each repertoire. Generation probabilities in a later analysis came from a VDJ recombination model fitted to out-of-frame rearrangements, and those results were checked against IGoR. In a later analysis, TCR-TCR, TCR-HLA and TCR-CMV co-occurrence was scored with hypergeometric tests, and a repertoire-size bias correction was applied to TCR pairs. False discovery rates were estimated in a later analysis by permuting HLA or CMV assignments 20 times. In a later analysis, co-occurring TCRs were grouped with DBSCAN, and TCRdist sequence similarity was added when clustering was performed within HLA-allele-positive subsets. Repertoires with fewer than 30,000 or more than 120,000 public chains, plus five repertoires with anomalous nucleotide sharing, were excluded from co-occurrence clustering. TCRdb carries this immuneACCESS record with in-frame sequences only. Its versions omit some clonotypes, under half of them owing to an unresolved V gene in the studies checked, with the rest unexplained. V, J and clone size are taken as reported in that table, and D and trimming were inferred from the DNA itself. This sample lists about 120,000 clones; over 60% were detected once. The ten largest clonotypes hold approximately 0.97% of the sample.

Measured from the cysteine to the phenylalanine, the CDR3 is 15 residues long. CDR3 DNA only is kept here, 45 bases in frame from base 1. Taken from the germline V gene, the CDR1 and CDR2 loops are SGHRS and YFSETQ. V and J lose 0 bases and 2 bases, and a span of 12 bases separates them. The data were taken from a study of cytomegalovirus exposure and HLA in healthy donors (dated by TCRdb to 2016 to 2017). Background on the whole study: An earlier analysis of roughly 500 of the donors reported 250 to 300 Gb of sequence data and some 120 million unique TCR beta sequences from 150 million to 200 million T cells. An early release that covered about 600 HLA-typed donors contained around 300 gigabases of sequencing data and 70 million to 100 million unique TCR sequences. Of the roughly 390 genotyped donors, about 84% fell in the genetic ancestry cluster associated with self-reported Caucasian donors. The aim of the study was to test whether cataloging public T cell receptors could identify signatures of past pathogen exposure. The study profiled the T cell repertoires of hundreds of subjects by immunosequencing and related them to cytomegalovirus serostatus. Besides the first cohort of 666 subjects, a separate validation cohort made up of 120 different subjects was used. The study combined high-throughput TCR immunosequencing, statistical association of individual TCRs with disease status, and machine learning to predict cytomegalovirus infection status. A later analysis re-examined previously published TCR beta repertoires from roughly 720 donors and added high-resolution HLA genotyping to investigate patterns of TCR occurrence. Rather than using new phenotypic data, the later analysis identified candidate immune exposures from TCR beta sequences and from how often those sequences occurred across donors. An earlier analysis of 587 of the donors used high-throughput TCR beta sequencing to judge whether each TCR beta V gene segment behaved as functional or pseudogenic. Donor age, sex, ethnicity and CMV serostatus were collected together with the repertoire data. A later genetic analysis took genome-wide SNP genotypes for about 55% of the 666 donors and used that subset as a discovery cohort. All discovery cohort repertoires had been generated using a single sequencing platform. HLA typing included class I and class II loci at four-digit resolution. Typing coverage varied by locus: 629-630 donors for A, B, C, DRB1 and DQB1; approximately 520 for DQA1; more than 600 for DPA1; around 450 for DPB1. Roughly 5 DR-DQ haplotypes were handled as single units for association and clustering because linkage in the cohort was strong. Among 300 to 500 genotyped donors of the cohort, an average of approximately 200,000 unique TCR beta nucleotide sequences was sequenced per donor, of which about 18% were non-productive. What the research found in general, with its limitations: Several of the top co-occurrence clusters appeared to be linked to parvovirus B19, influenza, CMV and Epstein-Barr virus, according to a later analysis. In an earlier analysis of 587 of the donors, most TCR beta V segments appeared in productive rearrangements about 87% or about 30% of the time, broadly matching IMGT annotations. Only TCR beta chains were sequenced in this cohort, and the absence of alpha or paired-chain data limited detectable features. The classifier was reported to diagnose cytomegalovirus status with high specificity and sensitivity in both the original cohort and the validation cohort. A further reported finding was that TCR beta sequences accurately predicted the HLA-A and HLA-B alleles for most subjects in the first cohort. In a later analysis, around 15,000 TCR beta sequences were associated with specific HLA alleles at a false discovery rate of 0.05. Sequencing depth was assumed to be roughly uniform across donors in the presence/absence analyses, though that assumption may not hold. In the study, approximately 150 TCR beta chains were listed as associated with cytomegalovirus. In a later genetic analysis, fewer N-insertions in productive TCRs were reported among donors in an Asian-associated ancestry cluster than the approximately 710-donor mean. In a later analysis, TCR association rates were found to vary across HLA loci, with the most associated TCRs seen for DRB1 alleles and the fewest for HLA-C alleles. The authors suggested that the approach could potentially be extended to other disease states and immunological phenotypes. V-gene and J-gene trimming of TCR beta chains was associated with a missense DCLRE1C variant in a later genetic analysis, and the association was replicated in an independent cohort. A cluster of highly shared sequence variants was judged likely to be a technical artifact of the sequencing pipeline. A few of the identified cytomegalovirus-associated TCR beta chains were confirmed in vitro to be specific for cytomegalovirus antigens. Linkage disequilibrium might explain the correlated functional status among segregating V segments, but an unknown experimental factor could not be excluded. Because the 87-base-pair reads could not distinguish some IMGT-functional V segments, including TRBV6-2 and TRBV6-3, those segments were excluded. Across donors, most TCR sequences were observed very rarely, whereas some public TCRs were present in many individuals. A later analysis found that most CMV-associated TCR beta chains appeared HLA-restricted, with HLA associations seemingly driven largely by CMV exposure. Immune exposure information for the cohort was limited to CMV serostatus. When HLA alleles, especially DR and DQ, strongly co-occurred, attributing TCR associations to individual alleles was difficult. About 15 rarely observed V segments, including chromosome 9 orphons, were excluded from the earlier analysis of some 590 of the donors because counts were too low. In a later analysis, HLA-associated TCR beta chains were found to be more clonally expanded and to have lower generation probabilities than equally common non-associated chains. HLA typing was unavailable for some donors at each locus, so association tests used only the typed subset.

This sequence uses TRBV5-1 and TRBJ2-7, with the D gene not confidently named. Material for sequencing was PBMCs. The sequence was obtained from a human donor in good health. At the DNA level, the sequence is TGCGCCAGCAGCTTGGCCGTATTAGTCCCCTACGAGCAGTACTTC. Its translation is CASSLAVLVPYEQYF.